A single sample gave rise to the 26 T cell receptor beta chains below, sequenced in a study of Graves' ophthalmopathy and Graves' hyperthyroidism. Scientists amplified the TCR beta CDR3 regions from RNA transcripts. HTBI primers served in a first-round RT-PCR, which a second-round multiplex PCR followed. In TCRdb, the multiplex PCR reads were re-called with MiXCR into one record per CDR3 protein. The table lists about 740,000 distinct CDR3 sequences, around 40% of them singletons. Sequenced material: peripheral blood. The receptors stem from an adult man with Graves' ophthalmopathy.

As for this clonotype: Germline is not matched at one junction end, which may reflect a read error. The chain carries TRBV9 and TRBJ1-6; no definite D call. The CDR3 has 17 amino acids. In germline, CDR1 is SGDLS, CDR2 YYNGEE. CDR3 loop: CASSVAASGEQDSPLHF. CDR3 nucleotide sequence: TGCGCCAGCAGCGTAGCCGCGTCCGGGGAGCAGGACTCACCCCTCCACTTT.

The V and J genes are TRBV6-5 and TRBJ2-7; D unresolved. This CDR3 spans 13 amino acids. Trimming removed 6 bases at V and 3 bases at J, with 12 bases between. Germline V CDR1 and CDR2: MNHEY, SVGAGI. The CDR3 sequence is CASSPKIYYEQYF. CDR3 in DNA: TGTGCCAGCAGCCCGAAAATATACTACGAGCAGTACTTC.

The chain joins TRBV7-2 to TRBJ1-5, with a tentative D call TRBD1 (5 bases). V lost 5 bases to trimming and J lost 7 bases, with 15 bases between them. Germline V gives CDR1 SGHTA, CDR2 FQGNSA. This CDR3 is 14 amino acids long. This chain's CDR3 is CASSQGRGGQPQHF. CDR3 nucleotides: TGTGCCAGCAGCCAAGGACGGGGCGGGCAGCCCCAGCATTTT.

The chain joins TRBV12-3 or TRBV12-4 to TRBJ1-4; possibly TRBD1 for D (6 bases). V lost 6 bases and J 8 bases, leaving 16 bases between the germline ends. This CDR3 region has 14 residues. As DNA, the CDR3 is TGTGCCAGCAGCATTACTCAGGGGCTGGAAAAACTGTTTTTT. Translated, it gives CASSITQGLEKLFF.

This clonotype has a count of ten or more. This rearrangement joins TRBV7-6 to TRBJ2-5; 11 bases line up with TRBD2. The CDR3 totals 20 residues. Germline V gene lookup returns CDR1 SGHVS and CDR2 FNYEAQ. The V and J ends lost 4 bases and 5 bases, in that order; junction bases with no gene match: 21. Here the CDR3 reads CASSSPPQLRSSGRTETQYF. CDR3 nucleotide sequence: TGTGCCAGCAGCTCTCCGCCCCAGTTACGGTCTAGCGGGAGGACCGAGACCCAGTACTTC.

This clonotype has more than one count but fewer than ten. J is TRBJ2-7 and V is TRBV20-1; D is unresolved. The CDR3 totals 13 residues. Germline CDR1 is DFQATT and CDR2 is SNEGSKA (reference sequence). V lost 1 base and J lost 3, with 10 bases in between. The CDR3 is CSARGGSDYEQYF. CDR3 nucleotide sequence: TGCAGTGCTAGAGGGGGTTCAGACTACGAGCAGTACTTC.

Ten or more counts support this clonotype. The chain recombines TRBV25-1 with TRBJ2-5; maybe TRBD1 (5 bases). This CDR3 contains 15 residues. CDR1 MGHDK and CDR2 SYGVNS come from the germline V gene. V lost 1 base, J lost 2 bases, and 11 bases lay in between. CDR3: CASSESGRIQETQYF. CDR3 bases: TGTGCCAGCAGTGAATCAGGGCGGATACAAGAGACCCAGTACTTC.

This sequence joins TRBV25-1 and TRBJ1-1; D remains unclear. CDR1 MGHDK and CDR2 SYGVNS come from the germline V gene. The V end was cut by 5 bases, the J end by 0 bases, with 13 bases between. The CDR3 contains 15 residues. CDR3 bases: TGTGCCAGCAGTCCGCCTCGCCGTCTGAACACTGAAGCTTTCTTT. It yields the protein CASSPPRRLNTEAFF.

This clonotype appeared many times. The rearrangement joins TRBV29-1 to TRBJ2-7; D is perhaps TRBD1 (6 bases). The CDR3 runs to 13 residues. Per germline, CDR1 SQVTM and CDR2 ANQGSEA. V was trimmed by 5 bases and J by 3 bases, leaving 14 bases between them. The CDR3 here is CSVLGQLGYEQYF. The CDR3 nucleotides read TGCAGCGTTCTAGGACAGTTAGGCTACGAGCAGTACTTC.

This clonotype was detected once. A junction boundary mismatches the germline segment, possibly from a read error. The rearrangement joins TRBV7-9 to TRBJ1-1; D remains unclear. The V gene's germline CDR1 is SEHNR and CDR2 FQNEAQ (reference sequence). The CDR3 runs 12 residues. The chain's CDR3 is CASGLPGAEAFF. The CDR3 DNA follows: TGTGCCAGCGGCTTACCAGGTGCTGAAGCTTTCTTT. Together with reference TRBV7-9 and TRBJ1-1, the CDR3 gives the full variable domain: DTGVSQNPRHKITKRGQNVTFRCDPISEHNRLYWYRQTLGQGPEFLTYFQNEAQLEKSRLLSDRFSAERPKGSFSTLEIQRTEQGDSAMYLCASGLPGAEAFFGQGTRLTVV.

This clonotype was counted ten times or more. The rearrangement uses TRBV2 and TRBJ2-7; TRBD1 agrees at 9 bases. The CDR3 spans 14 residues. The trim removed 6 bases at V and 3 bases at J, leaving 6 bases unmatched. Germline V gene sequence: CDR1 SNHLY, CDR2 FYNNEI. CDR3 bases: TGTGCCAGCAGGACCCGGGACAGGGACTACGAGCAGTACTTC. This gives the protein CASRTRDRDYEQYF.

The sample holds many counts of this clonotype. CDR3 nucleotide sequence: TGCAGCGTTGACGGGGGAGGAGACAGGGATATCTACGAGCAGTACTTC. This codes for CSVDGGGDRDIYEQYF. The chain uses TRBV29-1 and TRBJ2-7, with D maybe TRBD1 (7 bases). V gave up 3 bases and J gave up 3 bases, with 21 bases separating them. The CDR3 runs to 16 residues. CDR1 is SQVTM and CDR2 is ANQGSEA in the germline V gene.

Of note for this clonotype: One end of the junction varies from germline; a read error may be responsible. This chain uses TRBV10-3 with TRBJ1-3; no firm D call. The CDR3 loop spans 16 amino acids. Germline V gene sequence: CDR1 ENHRY, CDR2 SYGVKD. In DNA form, the CDR3 reads TGTGCCAGCAGTTACTCTGGCAGCAGCTCTGGAAACACCATATATTTT. It is translated as CASSYSGSSSGNTIYF.

The sample holds many counts of this clonotype. The chain joins TRBV7-9 to TRBJ1-2; no reliable D call. CDR1 is SEHNR and CDR2 is FQNEAQ in the germline V gene (reference sequence). The CDR3 has 14 amino acids. V lost 5 bases and J 2 bases, leaving 12 bases between the germline ends. In nucleotides, the CDR3 is TGTGCCAGCAGCCCCCTCACAACCAACTATGGCTACACCTTC. This sequence encodes CASSPLTTNYGYTF.

The chain joins TRBV7-6 to TRBJ2-7; TRBD1 aligns across 8 bases. The CDR3 runs 17 residues. The ends lost 1 base at V and 2 bases at J; junction bases unmatched: 10. The germline CDR1 and CDR2 sequences are SGHVS and FNYEAQ. The CDR3 DNA reads as TGTGCCAGCAGCTTAGGGGGCCGGGACAGGTCCGCCTACGAGCAGTACTTC. Amino acid sequence: CASSLGGRDRSAYEQYF.

For this clonotype: The junction departs from germline at one end; a sequencing error may be responsible. This chain links TRBV2 with TRBJ1-1; a weak D match, TRBD1 (6 bases). CDR1 is SNHLY, CDR2 FYNNEI, per germline. There are 13 residues in the CDR3. The CDR3 nucleotides read TGTGCCAGCAAAGACACAGGGAACACTGAAGCTTTCTTC. Translated, it gives CASKDTGNTEAFF.

About this clonotype: A much larger clone lies a single base off, so this may be a read error. The chain combines TRBV2 with TRBJ1-1; maybe TRBD1 (5 bases). V gave up 8 bases and J gave up 2 bases, with 18 bases separating them. The CDR3 spans 15 residues. Looked up from germline, CDR1 is SNHLY and CDR2 is FYNNEI. The CDR3 reads CASLEGSLGNTEAFF. CDR3 bases: TGTGCCAGCCTGGAGGGGAGTTTGGGAAACACTGAAGCTTTCTTT.

The CDR3 DNA sequence: TGTGCCAGCAGCCTCTTCGACAGTACCAATTCACCCCTCCACTTT. Translated, it gives CASSLFDSTNSPLHF. The chain employs TRBV7-8 and TRBJ1-6, with D maybe TRBD1 (5 bases). Germline CDR1 SGHVS, CDR2 FQNEAQ. The CDR3 loop spans 15 amino acids. V was cut by 5 bases and J by 7 bases, with 15 bases left in between.

The rearrangement joins TRBV14 to TRBJ2-5; possibly TRBD1 for D (6 bases). Germline values: CDR1 SGHDN, CDR2 FVKESK. This CDR3 is built from 11 residues. The V end lost 5 bases, the J end lost 7 bases, and 8 bases lay between the germline ends. Here the CDR3 DNA reads TGTGCCAGCAGCTCACAGGGGACCCAGTACTTC. It is translated as CASSSQGTQYF.

This sequence joins TRBV29-1 and TRBJ1-2; D gene unclear. The CDR3 length is 11 residues. Germline CDR1 reads SQVTM; CDR2 reads ANQGSEA. Trimming removed 1 base from V and 7 bases from J, with 7 bases in between. The CDR3 DNA reads as TGCAGCGTTGAAGGAGGCGGTGGCTACACCTTC. Residues: CSVEGGGGYTF. The full variable domain, in which reference TRBV29-1 and TRBJ1-2 provide the parts outside the CDR3, is SAVISQKPSRDICQRGTSLTIQCQVDSQVTMMFWYRQQPGQSLTLIATANQGSEATYESGFVIDKFPISRPNLTFSTLTVSNMSPEDSSIYLCSVEGGGGYTFGSGTRLTVV.

The J gene is TRBJ2-2, the V gene TRBV6-6; possible D gene TRBD2, 5 bases. With 8 bases removed from V and 1 base from J, the gap between germline ends came to 11 bases. CDR1 MNHNY and CDR2 SVGAGI come from the germline V gene (reference sequence). This CDR3 has 14 amino acids. The CDR3 DNA reads TGTGCCAGCGTCCAGCGGAGGAACACCGGGGAGCTGTTTTTT. This sequence encodes CASVQRRNTGELFF.

This sequence joins TRBV29-1 and TRBJ1-2; the match to TRBD1 covers 10 bases. The CDR3 extends over 16 amino acids. Germline V gene sequence: CDR1 SQVTM, CDR2 ANQGSEA. The V gene end was trimmed by 4 bases and the J gene end by 8 bases; junction bases not matched to a gene: 16. As DNA, the CDR3 is TGCAGCGTTGGCGGACAGGGGGTAATAGGGGATAGGGGCTACACCTTC. It encodes CSVGGQGVIGDRGYTF.

In this sample, this clonotype turned up a few times. The chain recombines TRBV2 with TRBJ2-3, with D possibly being TRBD1 (6 bases). V was cut by 8 bases and J by 5 bases, with 14 bases left in between. The CDR3 contains 13 residues. The germline gives CDR1 SNHLY, CDR2 FYNNEI. The CDR3: CASVQGVGDTQYF. The CDR3 DNA follows: TGTGCCAGCGTACAGGGAGTAGGAGATACGCAGTATTTT.

V is TRBV4-1 and J is TRBJ1-4; D unresolved. V lost 0 bases and J 2 bases, leaving 10 bases between the germline ends. CDR3 length: 16 amino acids. Germline V CDR1 and CDR2: MGHRA, YSYEKL. The CDR3 loop is CASSQDRMITNEKLFF. The CDR3 DNA is TGCGCCAGCAGCCAAGACCGGATGATCACTAATGAAAAACTGTTTTTT.

The chain is built from TRBV7-8 and TRBJ1-4; possibly TRBD1 for D (6 bases). Germline V CDR1 and CDR2: SGHVS, FQNEAQ. V was trimmed by 4 bases and J by 0 bases, leaving 9 bases between them. The CDR3 covers 15 residues. The DNA for the CDR3 is TGTGCCAGCAGCTCCTCAGGGGCAACTAATGAAAAACTGTTTTTT. Translation: CASSSSGATNEKLFF.

The table lists this clonotype with a few counts. The gene calls are TRBV20-1 and TRBJ2-7; 8 nucleotides line up with TRBD1. J was trimmed by 2 bases and V by 3 bases; bases with no gene match: 6. The CDR3 runs to 14 residues. Germline V gene data show CDR1 as DFQATT and CDR2 as SNEGSKA (reference sequence). The CDR3 loop is CSASSGQGPYEQYF. The CDR3, as DNA: TGCAGTGCTAGTTCTGGACAGGGACCCTACGAGCAGTACTTC.